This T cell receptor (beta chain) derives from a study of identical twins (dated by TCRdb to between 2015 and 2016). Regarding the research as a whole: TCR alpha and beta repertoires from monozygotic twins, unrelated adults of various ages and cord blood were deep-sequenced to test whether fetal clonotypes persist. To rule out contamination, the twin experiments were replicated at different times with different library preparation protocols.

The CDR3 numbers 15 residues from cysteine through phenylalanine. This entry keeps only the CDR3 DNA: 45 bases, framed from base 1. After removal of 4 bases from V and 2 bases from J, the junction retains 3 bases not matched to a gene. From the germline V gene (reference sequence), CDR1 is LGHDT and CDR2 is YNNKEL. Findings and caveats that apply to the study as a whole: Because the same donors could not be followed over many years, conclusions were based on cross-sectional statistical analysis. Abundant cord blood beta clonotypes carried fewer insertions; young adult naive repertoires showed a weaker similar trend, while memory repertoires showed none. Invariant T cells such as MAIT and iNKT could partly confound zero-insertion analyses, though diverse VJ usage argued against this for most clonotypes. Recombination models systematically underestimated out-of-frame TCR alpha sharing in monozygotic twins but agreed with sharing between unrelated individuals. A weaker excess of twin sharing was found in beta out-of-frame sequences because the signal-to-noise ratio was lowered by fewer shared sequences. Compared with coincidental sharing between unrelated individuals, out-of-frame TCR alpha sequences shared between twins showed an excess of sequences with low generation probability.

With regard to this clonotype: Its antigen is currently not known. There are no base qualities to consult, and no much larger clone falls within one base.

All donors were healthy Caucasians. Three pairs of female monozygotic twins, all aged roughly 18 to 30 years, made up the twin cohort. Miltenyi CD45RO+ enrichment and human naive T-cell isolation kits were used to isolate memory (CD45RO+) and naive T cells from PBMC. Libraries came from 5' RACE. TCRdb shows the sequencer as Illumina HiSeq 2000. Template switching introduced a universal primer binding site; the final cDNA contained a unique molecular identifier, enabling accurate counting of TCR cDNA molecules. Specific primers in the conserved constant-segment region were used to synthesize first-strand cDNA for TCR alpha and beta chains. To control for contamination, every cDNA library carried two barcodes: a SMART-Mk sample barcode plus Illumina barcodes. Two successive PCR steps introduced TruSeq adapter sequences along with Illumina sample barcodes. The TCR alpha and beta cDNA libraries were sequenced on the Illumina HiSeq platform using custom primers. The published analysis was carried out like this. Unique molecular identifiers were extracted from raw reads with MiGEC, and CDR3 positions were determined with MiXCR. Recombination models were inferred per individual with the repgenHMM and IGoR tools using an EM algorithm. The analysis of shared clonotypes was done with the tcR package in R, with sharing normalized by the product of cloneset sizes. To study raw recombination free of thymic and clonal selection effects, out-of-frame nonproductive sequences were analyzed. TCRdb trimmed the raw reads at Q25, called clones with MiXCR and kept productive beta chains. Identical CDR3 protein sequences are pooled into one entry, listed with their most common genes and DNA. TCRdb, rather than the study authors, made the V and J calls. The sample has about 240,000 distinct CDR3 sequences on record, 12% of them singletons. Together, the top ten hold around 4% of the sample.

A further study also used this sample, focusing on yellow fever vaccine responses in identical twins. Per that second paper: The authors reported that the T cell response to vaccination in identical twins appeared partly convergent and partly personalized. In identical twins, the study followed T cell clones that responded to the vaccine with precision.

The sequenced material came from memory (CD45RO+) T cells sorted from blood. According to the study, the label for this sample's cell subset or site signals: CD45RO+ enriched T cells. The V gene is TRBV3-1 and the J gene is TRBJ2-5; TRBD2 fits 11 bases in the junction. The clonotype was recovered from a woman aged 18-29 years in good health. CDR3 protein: CASSPLAGGQETQYF. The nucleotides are TGTGCCAGCAGCCCCCTAGCGGGAGGTCAAGAGACCCAGTACTTC.